This TCR beta chain was sequenced during a study of shared clonotypes between healthy human individuals. Findings and limits, study-wide: Specimens sampled were limited to blood, with tissue repertoires likely differing.

Some clones are missing from TCRdb's copy, which holds only in-frame ones; the method was immunoSEQ multiplex PCR. The sample includes hundreds of thousands of clones, around 95% of them seen just once. The V gene lost 4 bases and the J gene lost 5 bases, with 24 bases spanning the gap. This CDR3 comprises 18 residues. Germline V gene lookup returns CDR1 SGDLS and CDR2 YYNGEE. Naive CD8 isolation took CD45RO-negative cells positively selected for CCR7 and excluded terminally differentiated effector memory CD45RA+ cells. Every donor was a Caucasian adult from Nashville, Tennessee. Worth noting for this clone: The target antigen is unknown.

The receptor's source is a woman in her thirties in good health. The V gene is TRBV9, the J gene TRBJ2-2; D might be TRBD2 (7 bases). Sequencing input: naive CD8+ T cells sorted from blood. CDR3 in amino acids: CASSLSPLLRGRTGELFF. CDR3 bases: TGTGCCAGCAGCCTAAGCCCCCTCCTGCGGGGGCGAACCGGGGAGCTGTTTTTT.